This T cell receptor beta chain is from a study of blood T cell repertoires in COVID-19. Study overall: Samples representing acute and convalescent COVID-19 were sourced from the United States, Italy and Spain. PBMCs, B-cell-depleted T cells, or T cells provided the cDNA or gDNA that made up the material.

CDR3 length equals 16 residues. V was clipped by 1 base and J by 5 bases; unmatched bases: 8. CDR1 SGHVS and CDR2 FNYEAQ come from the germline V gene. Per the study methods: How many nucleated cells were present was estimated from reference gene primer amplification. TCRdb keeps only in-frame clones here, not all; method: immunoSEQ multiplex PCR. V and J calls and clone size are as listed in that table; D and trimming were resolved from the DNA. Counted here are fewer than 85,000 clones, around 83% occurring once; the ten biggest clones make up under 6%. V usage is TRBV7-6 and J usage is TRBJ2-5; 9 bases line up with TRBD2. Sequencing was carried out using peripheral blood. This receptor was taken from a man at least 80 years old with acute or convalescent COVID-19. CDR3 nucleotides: TGTGCCAGCAGCTTAGGGGGCGGGGGGGCAATGGAGACCCAGTACTTC. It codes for CASSLGGGGAMETQYF.